The next 27 T cell receptor beta chains were all read from a single sample in a study of patients and donors after allogeneic stem cell transplantation. TCRdb reanalysed the RT-PCR reads using MiXCR and keeps one entry per CDR3 protein. Seen here are about 850 distinct CDR3 sequences, 23% observed once, and the top ten hold approximately 70%. The sample comprised blood, either unsorted or a sorted T cell fraction (not recorded which). Every receptor here comes from a human donor who was either an allogeneic HSCT recipient or a stem cell or donor lymphocyte infusion donor (not recorded which). It is not recorded whose cells these are; they may come from a transplant donor.

The chain combines TRBV5-6 with TRBJ2-7; D unclear. Germline CDR1 and CDR2: SGHDT and YYEEEE. This CDR3 contains 11 residues. Trimming cost V 2 bases and J 4 bases, with 4 bases left between them. The CDR3 DNA reads TGTGCCAGCAGCTTCGGTTACGAGCAGTACTTC. The encoded protein is CASSFGYEQYF. The full variable domain, in which reference TRBV5-6 and TRBJ2-7 provide the parts outside the CDR3, is DAGVTQSPTHLIKTRGQQVTLRCSPKSGHDTVSWYQQALGQGPQFIFQYYEEEERQRGNFPDRFSGHQFPNYSSELNVNALLLGDSALYLCASSFGYEQYFGPGTRLTVT.

The V and J genes are TRBV20-1 and TRBJ1-1; the D is unclear. This CDR3 spans 13 amino acids. CDR1 is DFQATT and CDR2 is SNEGSKA in the germline V gene (reference sequence). V shed 6 bases and J shed 0 bases, with 11 bases lying between them. This CDR3 is CSARSRMNTEAFF. The DNA for the CDR3 is TGCAGTGCAAGATCCAGAATGAACACTGAAGCTTTCTTT.

This sequence joins TRBV5-1 and TRBJ1-6; 10 bases line up with TRBD1. Trimming at V came to 4 bases and at J to 7 bases, leaving 2 bases not matched to a gene. The germline CDR1 and CDR2 sequences are SGHRS and YFSETQ. This CDR3 is 14 amino acids long. CDR3 DNA: TGCGCCAGCAGCCGGGACAGGGGCAATTCACCCCTCCACTTT. This sequence encodes CASSRDRGNSPLHF.

The chain has TRBV11-3 and TRBJ2-3; D is unclear. Germline V CDR1 and CDR2: SGHNT, YENEEA. The V gene lost 2 bases and the J gene lost 6 bases, with 12 bases spanning the gap. This CDR3 is 14 amino acids long. CDR3 sequence reads: CASSLPTRVDTQYF. The CDR3 DNA sequence: TGTGCCAGCAGCTTACCCACCCGGGTGGATACGCAGTATTTT. Full variable domain (remainder filled in from reference TRBV11-3 and TRBJ2-3): EAGVVQSPRYKIIEKKQPVAFWCNPISGHNTLYWYLQNLGQGPELLIRYENEEAVDDSQLPKDRFSAERLKGVDSTLKIQPAELGDSAVYLCASSLPTRVDTQYFGPGTRLTVL.

The CDR3 nucleotides are TGCAGTGCTCAGCATCAAGAGACCCAGTACTTC. It is translated as CSAQHQETQYF. The chain links TRBV20-1 to TRBJ2-5; D is unclear. With 5 bases removed from V and 2 bases from J, the gap between germline ends came to 6 bases. Looked up from germline, CDR1 is DFQATT and CDR2 is SNEGSKA (reference sequence). The CDR3 is 11 residues long.

This clonotype was found a few times. The chain recombines TRBV5-1 with TRBJ2-4; D is undetermined. Trimming left V 0 bases short and J 7 bases short, with 8 bases between. Germline CDR1 is SGHRS and CDR2 is YFSETQ. The CDR3 contains 13 residues. The CDR3, as DNA: TGCGCCAGCAGCTTGGAGGTGGGGAACATTCAGTACTTC. As protein: CASSLEVGNIQYF.

This clonotype was seen a handful of times. This chain joins TRBV19 and TRBJ2-5; D perhaps matches TRBD1 (6 bases). There are 13 residues in the CDR3. From germline, CDR1 is LNHDA and CDR2 SQIVND (reference sequence). Deletions cut 6 bases from V and 1 base from J, with 9 bases between. The CDR3 loop is CASSPDSQETQYF. In DNA form, the CDR3 reads TGTGCCAGTAGCCCGGACAGCCAAGAGACCCAGTACTTC.

The chain couples TRBV5-1 to TRBJ2-6; TRBD2 is a possible D gene (5 bases). From germline, CDR1 is SGHRS and CDR2 YFSETQ. The CDR3 runs 16 residues. V gave up 1 base and J gave up 2 bases, with 10 bases separating them. DNA for the CDR3: TGCGCCAGCAGCTTGCCGGGAACTGCTGGGGCCAACGTCCTGACTTTC. Translated: CASSLPGTAGANVLTF.

This clonotype appeared a few times. This sequence joins TRBV7-6 and TRBJ2-2; D unclear. This CDR3 is 14 amino acids long. The V gene lost 5 bases and the J gene lost 2 bases, with 9 bases spanning the gap. CDR1 is SGHVS and CDR2 is FNYEAQ in the germline V gene. CDR3 in DNA: TGTGCCAGCAGCCCAGACGGAAACACCGGGGAGCTGTTTTTT. It yields the protein CASSPDGNTGELFF.

This clonotype has just a few counts. The rearrangement uses TRBV5-4 and TRBJ2-1; D is unresolved. V gave up 3 bases and J gave up 9 bases, with 10 bases separating them. In germline, CDR1 is SGHNT, CDR2 YYREEE (reference sequence). The CDR3 contains 12 residues. This CDR3 reads CASSSASVEQFF. The CDR3 DNA is TGTGCCAGCAGCTCCGCGTCGGTTGAGCAGTTCTTC.

The chain couples TRBV7-9 to TRBJ1-1; D unresolved. The CDR3 runs 14 residues. Trimming shortened V by 0 bases and J by 1 base, and 6 bases separated the two germline ends. The V gene's germline CDR1 is SEHNR and CDR2 FQNEAQ (reference sequence). CDR3 sequence: CASSLAGRNTEAFF. CDR3 DNA sequence: TGTGCCAGCAGCTTAGCCGGGAGGAACACTGAAGCTTTCTTT.

This clonotype was observed a few times. The genes are TRBV7-3 and TRBJ2-7, with D uncertain. This CDR3 spans 13 amino acids. V was trimmed by 2 bases and J by 7 bases, leaving 12 bases between them. Looked up from germline, CDR1 is SGHTA and CDR2 is FQGTGA. The DNA for the CDR3 is TGTGCCAGCAGCTTAGGATTTAGAGAGGAGCAGTACTTC. It yields the protein CASSLGFREEQYF.

This clonotype has just a few counts. V usage is TRBV20-1 and J usage is TRBJ1-2; D is unresolved. The CDR3 is made up of 16 amino acids. Between the trimmed V and J ends, which lost 0 bases and 1 base, there was a span of 15 bases. CDR1 is DFQATT and CDR2 is SNEGSKA in the germline V gene (reference sequence). The DNA for the CDR3 is TGCAGTGCTAGAGATTTGTGGGGAGAGATTAACTATGGCTACACCTTC. Its translation: CSARDLWGEINYGYTF.

CDR3 amino acids: CASSPQGISGYTF. The CDR3 DNA reads as TGTGCCAGCTCACCACAGGGTATAAGTGGCTACACCTTC. The chain has TRBV18 and TRBJ1-2; D is uncertain. Germline CDR1 KGHSH, CDR2 LQKENI. V lost 1 base and J 7 bases, leaving 10 bases between the germline ends. The CDR3 is 13 residues long.

This clonotype counts as large. The CDR3 DNA follows: TGTGCCACCAGTGATTTCCCTTCCAGGACTTATAATTCACCCCTCCACTTT. This sequence encodes CATSDFPSRTYNSPLHF. J is TRBJ1-6 and V is TRBV24-1, with no clear D. The CDR3 totals 17 residues. Germline CDR1 and CDR2: KGHDR and SFDVKD. The V gene lost 1 base and the J gene lost 4 bases, with 13 bases spanning the gap.

This chain links TRBV30 with TRBJ2-7, with D uncertain. TRBJ2-4 matches the DNA end more closely, so the J call is doubtful. There are 12 residues in the CDR3. In germline, CDR1 is GTSNPN, CDR2 SVGIG (reference sequence). The CDR3 is CAWSQARDIQYF. CDR3 bases: TGTGCCTGGAGTCAGGCCCGGGACATTCAGTACTTC.

This clonotype is classed as medium-sized. The CDR3 DNA is TGTGCCAGCAAGCAGATCTACGAGCAGTACTTC. It translates to CASKQIYEQYF. The gene calls are TRBV2 and TRBJ2-7; D is undetermined. The CDR3 spans 11 residues. Looked up from germline, CDR1 is SNHLY and CDR2 is FYNNEI. Trimming stripped 7 bases from V and 3 bases from J, with 7 bases between.

The chain recombines TRBV11-3 with TRBJ2-2; D is perhaps TRBD1 or TRBD2 (5 bases each). Per the germline V gene, CDR1 is SGHNT and CDR2 is YENEEA. Between the trimmed V and J ends, which lost 1 base and 6 bases, there was a span of 9 bases. The CDR3 is made up of 14 amino acids. The CDR3 region is CASSLARGPGELFF. CDR3 DNA: TGTGCCAGCAGCTTAGCCCGGGGCCCCGGGGAGCTGTTTTTT.

V gene TRBV12-3 or TRBV12-4 combines with J gene TRBJ1-1; no clear D. This CDR3 is 13 amino acids long. The V end lost 6 bases, the J end lost 5 bases, and 13 bases lay between the germline ends. CDR3 bases: TGTGCCAGCAGAGGACCGGGCGGAACTGAAGCTTTCTTT. It codes for CASRGPGGTEAFF.

The chain joins TRBV15 to TRBJ2-7, with TRBD1 identical over 8 bases. CDR1 is LNHNV and CDR2 is YYDKDF in the germline V gene (reference sequence). V trimming: 7 bases; J trimming: 0 bases; junction bases outside the gene matches: 5. This CDR3 has 14 residues. The CDR3: CATKDRAGSYEQYF. The CDR3 nucleotides read TGTGCCACCAAGGACAGGGCAGGCTCCTACGAGCAGTACTTC. Together with reference TRBV15 and TRBJ2-7, the CDR3 gives the full variable domain: DAMVIQNPRYQVTQFGKPVTLSCSQTLNHNVMYWYQQKSSQAPKLLFHYYDKDFNNEADTPDNFQSRRPNTSFCFLDIRSPGLGDTAMYLCATKDRAGSYEQYFGPGTRLTVT.

This clonotype qualifies as large. J is TRBJ2-1 and V is TRBV5-1; D not resolved. In germline, CDR1 is SGHRS, CDR2 YFSETQ. V gave up 3 bases and J gave up 4 bases, with 5 bases separating them. CDR3 length: 12 amino acids. In DNA, the CDR3 is TGCGCCAGCAGCTCCCGTTACAATGAGCAGTTCTTC. The encoded protein is CASSSRYNEQFF.

This chain uses TRBV10-3 with TRBJ2-7; D is possibly TRBD1 (6 bases). Trimming stripped 4 bases from V and 0 bases from J, with 13 bases between. Per the germline V gene, CDR1 is ENHRY and CDR2 is SYGVKD. This CDR3 comprises 15 residues. CDR3 in amino acids: CAISAIQGPSYEQYF. CDR3 in DNA: TGTGCCATCAGTGCAATACAGGGACCCTCCTACGAGCAGTACTTC.

This clonotype has only a few counts. The V and J genes are TRBV10-3 and TRBJ1-2, with D unclear. V was clipped by 2 bases and J by 7 bases, with 11 bases between them. This CDR3 spans 13 amino acids. Germline V gives CDR1 ENHRY, CDR2 SYGVKD. This chain's CDR3 is CAISEQGEGGYTF. The CDR3 coding sequence is TGTGCCATCAGTGAGCAAGGAGAGGGTGGCTACACCTTC.

In its sample, this clonotype was seen a few times. The chain joins TRBV4-1 to TRBJ2-5; TRBD1 is a possible D gene (6 bases). This CDR3 contains 14 residues. V was cut by 2 bases and J by 6 bases, with 13 bases left in between. Germline assignment: CDR1 MGHRA and CDR2 YSYEKL. CDR3 nucleotide sequence: TGCGCCAGCAGCCAACCGGGACATGATAAGACCCAGTACTTC. It specifies CASSQPGHDKTQYF.

The rearrangement joins TRBV6-6 to TRBJ2-1; tentative D call: TRBD1 (6 bases). The CDR3 is made up of 13 amino acids. The germline CDR1 and CDR2 sequences are MNHNY and SVGAGI (reference sequence). V was pared by 6 bases and J by 7 bases, with 13 bases between. CDR3: CASSRPGDNEQFF. For the CDR3, the DNA is TGTGCCAGCAGCCGCCCAGGGGATAATGAGCAGTTCTTC.

This clonotype came up a few times. The V gene is TRBV20-1, the J gene TRBJ2-1, with a tentative D call TRBD1 (5 bases). Trimming pared 5 bases from V and 0 bases from J, leaving 8 bases between. Germline V gives CDR1 DFQATT, CDR2 SNEGSKA (reference sequence). This CDR3 comprises 13 residues. CDR3 region: CSADRSSYNEQFF. In DNA form, the CDR3 reads TGCAGTGCTGACAGAAGCTCCTACAATGAGCAGTTCTTC.

This sequence joins TRBV12-3 or TRBV12-4 and TRBJ2-3; TRBD2 agrees at 8 bases. The CDR3 runs 15 residues. With V trimmed by 5 bases and J by 1 base, 5 bases remained unmatched. The CDR3 loop is CASSTTGGRTDTQYF. CDR3 sequence (DNA): TGTGCCAGCAGTACGACGGGGGGGCGCACAGATACGCAGTATTTT.